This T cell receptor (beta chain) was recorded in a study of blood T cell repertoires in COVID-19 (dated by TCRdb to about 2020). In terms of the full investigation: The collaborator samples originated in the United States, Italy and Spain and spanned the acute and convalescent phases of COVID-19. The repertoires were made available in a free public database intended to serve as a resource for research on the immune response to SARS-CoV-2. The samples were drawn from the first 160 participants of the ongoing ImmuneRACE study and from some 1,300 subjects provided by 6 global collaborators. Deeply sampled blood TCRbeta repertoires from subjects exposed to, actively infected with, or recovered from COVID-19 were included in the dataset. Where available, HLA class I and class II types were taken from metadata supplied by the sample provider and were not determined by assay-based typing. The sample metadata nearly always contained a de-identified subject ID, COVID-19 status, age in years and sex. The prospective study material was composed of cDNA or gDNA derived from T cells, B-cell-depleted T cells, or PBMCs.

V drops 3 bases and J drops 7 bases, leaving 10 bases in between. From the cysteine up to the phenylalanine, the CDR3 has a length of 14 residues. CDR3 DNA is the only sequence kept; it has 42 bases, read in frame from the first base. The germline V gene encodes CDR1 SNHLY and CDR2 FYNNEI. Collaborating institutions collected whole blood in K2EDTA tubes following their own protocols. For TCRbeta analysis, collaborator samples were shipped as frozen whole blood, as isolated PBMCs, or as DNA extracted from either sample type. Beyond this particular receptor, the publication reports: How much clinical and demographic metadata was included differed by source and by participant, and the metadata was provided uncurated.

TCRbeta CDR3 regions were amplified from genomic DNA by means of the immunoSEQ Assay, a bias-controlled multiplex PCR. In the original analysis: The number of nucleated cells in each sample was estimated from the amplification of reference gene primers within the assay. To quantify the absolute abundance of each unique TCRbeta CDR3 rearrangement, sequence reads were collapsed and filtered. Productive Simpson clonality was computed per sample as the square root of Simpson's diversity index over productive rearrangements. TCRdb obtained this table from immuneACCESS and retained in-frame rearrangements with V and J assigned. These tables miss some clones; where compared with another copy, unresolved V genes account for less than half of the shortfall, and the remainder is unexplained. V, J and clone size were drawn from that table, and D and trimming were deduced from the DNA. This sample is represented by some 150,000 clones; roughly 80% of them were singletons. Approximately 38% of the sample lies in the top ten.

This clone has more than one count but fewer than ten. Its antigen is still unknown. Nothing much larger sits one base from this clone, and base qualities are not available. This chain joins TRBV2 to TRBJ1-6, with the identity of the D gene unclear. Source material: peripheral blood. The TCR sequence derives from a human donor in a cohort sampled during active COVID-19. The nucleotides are TGTGCCAGCAGTGAGGCAGACAAGAATTCACCCCTCCACTTT. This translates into CASSEADKNSPLHF.